This T cell receptor beta chain appears in the sequencing data of a study of blood T cell repertoires in COVID-19. As for the study in general: Italy, Spain and the United States were the sources of the convalescent and acute COVID-19 samples. Nucleic acid was either cDNA or gDNA, and it came from T cells, B-cell-depleted T cells, or PBMCs.

Patients in Seattle were enrolled during active infection, then followed longitudinally. Original methodology: The assay estimated nucleated cells by amplifying reference gene primers. Data came from immunoSEQ multiplex PCR; TCRdb stores just in-frame clones and leaves some out. V and J calls and clone size are those listed in that table; D and trimming were worked out from the DNA. The repertoire holds some 120,000 clones, with about four fifths as singletons. CDR1 is MNHEY, CDR2 SVGAGI, per germline. The V gene end was trimmed by 10 bases and the J gene end by 0 bases; junction bases not matched to a gene: 5. CDR3 size: 14 residues.

This TCR came from a man between 25 and 39 years old with COVID-19, enrolled during active disease. V is TRBV6-5 and J is TRBJ2-1, with TRBD2 matching 8 bases. Sequencing was done on a sample of peripheral blood. CDR3 in amino acids: CATNRGGSYNEQFF. DNA of the CDR3: TGTGCCACCAACCGGGGGGGCTCCTACAATGAGCAGTTCTTC.